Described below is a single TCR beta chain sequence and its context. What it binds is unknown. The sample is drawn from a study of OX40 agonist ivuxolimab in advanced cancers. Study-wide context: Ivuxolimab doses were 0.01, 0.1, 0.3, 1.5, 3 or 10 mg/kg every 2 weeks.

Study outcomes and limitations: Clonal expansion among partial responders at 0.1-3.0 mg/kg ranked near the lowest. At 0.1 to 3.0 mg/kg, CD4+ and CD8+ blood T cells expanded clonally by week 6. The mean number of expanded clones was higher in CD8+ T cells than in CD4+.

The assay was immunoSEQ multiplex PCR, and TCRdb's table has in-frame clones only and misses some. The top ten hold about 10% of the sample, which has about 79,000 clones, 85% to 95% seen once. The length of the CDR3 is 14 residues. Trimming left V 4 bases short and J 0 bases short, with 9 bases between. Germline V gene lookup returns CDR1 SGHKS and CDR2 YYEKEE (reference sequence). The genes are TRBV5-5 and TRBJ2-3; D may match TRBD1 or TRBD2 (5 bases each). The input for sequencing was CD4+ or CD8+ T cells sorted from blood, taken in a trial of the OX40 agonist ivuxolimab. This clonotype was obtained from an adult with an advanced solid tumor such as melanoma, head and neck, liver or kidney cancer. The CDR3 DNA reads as TGTGCCAGCAGCGTATGGGACAGCACAGATACGCAGTATTTT. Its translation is CASSVWDSTDTQYF.